This T cell receptor (beta chain) was captured by sequencing in a study of CD8+ T cells in alopecia areata. Study-level points and caveats: Greater clonality was observed in lesional scalp samples, especially alopecia totalis/universalis, versus normal scalp. Mice showed clearer TCR sharing than patients did, a gap that was possibly HLA-related. Sequences from scalp samples also cover resident alphabeta T cells of normal skin.

Using a FACSAria, the CD4+ and CD8+ T cells were sorted from the PBMCs. The CDR3 has 14 residues. Germline V CDR1 and CDR2: SGHTA, FQGNSA. Trimming took off 2 bases at V and 5 bases at J, with 10 bases between the two ends. This clone was picked up a small number of times. Its antigen is unknown. Sequencing relied on a cDNA template that was reverse transcribed from extracted RNA. TCRdb keeps only in-frame clones here, not all; method: immunoSEQ multiplex PCR. This sample has 150,000 to 200,000 clones, with roughly 60% found just once. J is TRBJ2-1 and V is TRBV7-2; D is undetermined. This sequence was found in a human donor in good health. The sequencing input was CD4+ T cells sorted from blood. As DNA, the CDR3 is TGTGCCAGCAGCTTATCTAGAGAGCACAATGAGCAGTTCTTC. Translating gives CASSLSREHNEQFF. Using reference TRBV7-2 and TRBJ2-1 for the parts outside the CDR3, the full variable domain is GAGVSQSPSNKVTEKGKDVELRCDPISGHTALYWYRQSLGQGLEFLIYFQGNSAPDKSGLPSDRFSAERTGGSVSTLTIQRTQQEDSAVYLCASSLSREHNEQFFGPGTRLTVL.